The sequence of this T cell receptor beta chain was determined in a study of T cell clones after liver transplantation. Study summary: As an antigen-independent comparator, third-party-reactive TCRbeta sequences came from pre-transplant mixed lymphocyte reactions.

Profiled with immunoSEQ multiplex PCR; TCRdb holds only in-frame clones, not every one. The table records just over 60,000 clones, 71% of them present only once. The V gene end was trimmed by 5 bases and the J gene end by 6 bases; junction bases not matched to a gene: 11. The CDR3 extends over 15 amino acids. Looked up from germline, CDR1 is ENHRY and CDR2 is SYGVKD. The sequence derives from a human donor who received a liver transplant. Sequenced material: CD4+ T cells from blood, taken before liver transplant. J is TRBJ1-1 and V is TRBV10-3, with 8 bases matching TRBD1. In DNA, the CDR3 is TGTGCCATCAGTATGACAGGGGCCCGGTCGGCTGAAGCTTTCTTT. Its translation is CAISMTGARSAEAFF.